One sample yielded the 30 T cell receptor beta chains listed below, sequenced in a study of siplizumab effects on memory and regulatory T cells (dated by TCRdb to 2018 to 2020). Receptor amplification or capture employed the immunoSEQ multiplex PCR assay. This immuneACCESS table, as held by TCRdb, lists in-frame sequences with V and J called but not all clones. Of the missing ones, under half trace to an unresolved V gene in checked studies; the others have no known cause. The sample contains around 100,000 clones, 94% of them found a single time. The biggest ten clones account for around 0.3% of the sample. Sequencing was carried out using non-Treg CD4+ T cells sorted from blood. The cell subset or site label, read with the paper, signifies: FACS-sorted unstimulated CD4+ non-regulatory T cells. These receptors all come from a human donor in good health.

The V gene is TRBV6-4, the J gene TRBJ2-1, with 10 bases aligning to TRBD2. From germline, CDR1 is MRHNA and CDR2 SNTAGT. The junction had 3 bases not matched to a gene; V was cut back by 5 bases and J by 2 bases. CDR3 length: 15 amino acids. CDR3 nucleotides: TGTGCCAGCAGTTTAGCGGGAGGCCCCTACAATGAGCAGTTCTTC. Protein product: CASSLAGGPYNEQFF.

The gene calls are TRBV30 and TRBJ2-3, with 10 bases that match TRBD1. The CDR3 runs to 15 residues. Trimming cost V 5 bases and J 0 bases; bases outside gene matches: 5. The germline gives CDR1 GTSNPN, CDR2 SVGIG (reference sequence). CDR3 sequence: CAWAQGQGSTDTQYF. The CDR3 DNA is TGTGCCTGGGCACAGGGACAGGGGAGCACAGATACGCAGTATTTT.

The J gene is TRBJ2-1, the V gene TRBV7-2; 7 bases agree with TRBD2. The CDR3 contains 13 residues. V gave up 3 bases and J gave up 8 bases; unmatched junction bases: 4. Germline loops: CDR1 SGHTA, CDR2 FQGNSA. The CDR3 is CASSFTSAYEQFF. In nucleotides, the CDR3 is TGTGCCAGCAGCTTCACTAGCGCGTATGAGCAGTTCTTC.

The chain couples TRBV4-1 to TRBJ1-5; possibly TRBD1 for D (5 bases). V lost 2 bases to trimming and J lost 6 bases, with 14 bases between them. Germline CDR1 is MGHRA and CDR2 is YSYEKL. The CDR3 contains 15 residues. The CDR3 reads CASSQSLGVAQPQHF. In nucleotides, the CDR3 is TGCGCCAGCAGCCAAAGTTTAGGGGTGGCTCAGCCCCAGCATTTT.

V usage is TRBV5-6 and J usage is TRBJ1-3; a possible D gene is TRBD1 (6 bases). This CDR3 comprises 16 residues. The V gene lost 4 bases and the J gene lost 0 bases, with 14 bases spanning the gap. From germline, CDR1 is SGHDT and CDR2 YYEEEE. The CDR3 is CASSIRDIFSGNTIYF. The CDR3 DNA follows: TGTGCCAGCAGCATACGGGACATTTTCTCTGGAAACACCATATATTTT.

The genes are TRBV4-2 and TRBJ1-4; 7 positions agree with TRBD1. The CDR3 totals 16 residues. V trimming: 4 bases; J trimming: 7 bases; junction bases outside the gene matches: 12. Germline V gene data show CDR1 as LGHNA and CDR2 as YNFKEQ. CDR3 protein: CASSRKEGALGEKLFF. Written as DNA, the CDR3 is TGTGCCAGCAGCCGAAAAGAGGGGGCTTTGGGTGAAAAACTGTTTTTT.

The CDR3 DNA reads as TGTGCCAGCAGCGCCCTTCTTACAGGGCAGAACACTGAAGCTTTCTTT. It translates to CASSALLTGQNTEAFF. This rearrangement joins TRBV9 to TRBJ1-1, with TRBD1 as a possible D gene (6 bases). The CDR3 contains 16 residues. Trimming removed 3 bases from V and 1 base from J, with 16 bases in between. The V gene's germline CDR1 is SGDLS and CDR2 YYNGEE.

V is TRBV6-5 and J is TRBJ1-1; TRBD1 is a possible D gene (5 bases). V lost 8 bases to trimming and J lost 4 bases, with 11 bases between them. This CDR3 spans 12 amino acids. Germline values: CDR1 MNHEY, CDR2 SVGAGI. The CDR3 here is CASAAGGTEAFF. CDR3 coding DNA: TGTGCCAGCGCTGCGGGGGGCACTGAAGCTTTCTTT.

The chain carries TRBV18 and TRBJ2-1; D call uncertain. V was clipped by 0 bases and J by 7 bases, with 10 bases between them. The CDR3 is 14 residues long. Germline CDR1 is KGHSH and CDR2 is LQKENI. Here the CDR3 reads CASSPPNALNEQFF. CDR3 DNA sequence: TGTGCCAGCTCACCACCGAACGCTTTGAATGAGCAGTTCTTC.

The CDR3 loop is CAISESPLGAVSEQYF. The CDR3, as DNA: TGTGCCATCAGTGAGTCCCCCCTGGGGGCGGTGAGCGAGCAGTACTTC. The chain carries TRBV10-3 and TRBJ2-7, with D possibly TRBD1 on 6 matching bases. Germline V lookup: CDR1 ENHRY, CDR2 SYGVKD. Deletions cut 0 bases from V and 6 bases from J, with 18 bases between. The CDR3 has 16 amino acids.

The J gene is TRBJ2-3, the V gene TRBV5-1, with 8 bases identical to TRBD1. The germline V gene has CDR1 SGHRS and CDR2 YFSETQ. The CDR3 spans 16 residues. V lost 0 bases and J lost 0; bases outside the gene matches: 3. The CDR3 coding sequence is TGCGCCAGCAGCTTGGGGACAGGGACTAGCACAGATACGCAGTATTTT. It specifies CASSLGTGTSTDTQYF.

The rearrangement links TRBV5-1 to TRBJ1-4; D gene ambiguous. The CDR3 totals 14 residues. Germline CDR1 SGHRS, CDR2 YFSETQ. With 1 base removed from V and 2 bases from J, the gap between germline ends came to 6 bases. In DNA, the CDR3 is TGCGCCAGCAGCTTGTCGGGGACTAATGAAAAACTGTTTTTT. Its protein product is CASSLSGTNEKLFF.

The rearrangement links TRBV5-1 to TRBJ2-7, with D possibly TRBD2 on 5 matching bases. CDR1 is SGHRS and CDR2 is YFSETQ in the germline V gene. Trimming stripped 0 bases from V and 7 bases from J, with 14 bases between. The CDR3 is 14 amino acids. Written as DNA, the CDR3 is TGCGCCAGCAGCTTGGTCGGGGTACCGAGTGAGCAGTACTTC. Protein: CASSLVGVPSEQYF.

The chain has TRBV7-9 and TRBJ1-2; D is undetermined. This CDR3 is built from 16 residues. The V gene lost 5 bases and the J gene lost 4 bases, with 20 bases spanning the gap. The germline CDR1 and CDR2 sequences are SEHNR and FQNEAQ (reference sequence). The CDR3 protein is CASSADPGKSSYGYTF. CDR3 nucleotides: TGTGCCAGCAGCGCCGACCCGGGGAAGTCTAGCTATGGCTACACCTTC.

The chain links TRBV28 to TRBJ1-1; D remains ambiguous. The length of the CDR3 is 11 residues. CDR1 and CDR2 from the germline V gene are MDHEN and SYDVKM. The V gene lost 0 bases and the J gene lost 8 bases, with 4 bases spanning the gap. CDR3 nucleotides: TGTGCCAGCAGTTTATGGGCCGAAGCTTTCTTT. Protein sequence: CASSLWAEAFF.

The chain uses TRBV6-5 and TRBJ2-3; D is possibly TRBD2 (6 bases). The V and J ends lost 2 bases and 0 bases respectively, with 9 bases between them. Germline lookup yields CDR1 MNHEY and CDR2 SVGAGI. The CDR3 is 15 amino acids. In DNA form, the CDR3 reads TGTGCCAGCAGTTACAGGGCGGGGAGCACAGATACGCAGTATTTT. It specifies CASSYRAGSTDTQYF.

The CDR3 here is CASSFIAGGSTDTQYF. CDR3 coding DNA: TGCGCCAGCAGCTTTATAGCGGGAGGGAGCACAGATACGCAGTATTTT. This sequence joins TRBV5-1 and TRBJ2-3; 11 positions agree with TRBD2. V dropped 2 bases and J dropped 0; count of bases not matched to a gene: 2. The germline V gene encodes CDR1 SGHRS and CDR2 YFSETQ. This CDR3 is built from 16 residues.

Comment on this clone: Other DNA sequences in the same sample also yield this CDR3. The rearrangement joins TRBV30 to TRBJ2-2; D remains ambiguous. V lost 3 bases, J lost 0 bases, and 5 bases lay in between. Germline V gene lookup returns CDR1 GTSNPN and CDR2 SVGIG (reference sequence). This CDR3 contains 13 residues. The CDR3 DNA reads as TGTGCCTGGAGCCCAGCGAACACCGGGGAGCTGTTTTTT. It is translated as CAWSPANTGELFF.

V usage is TRBV27 and J usage is TRBJ1-6; tentatively, D is TRBD1 (6 bases). V shed 4 bases and J shed 8 bases, with 15 bases lying between them. The CDR3 is 15 amino acids. Germline lookup yields CDR1 MNHEY and CDR2 SMNVEV (reference sequence). Written as DNA, the CDR3 is TGTGCCAGCAGTTCTACAGGGAGGGCTTATTCACCCCTCCACTTT. Translated: CASSSTGRAYSPLHF.

The chain has TRBV11-3 and TRBJ2-3; D gene uncertain. Deletions cut 4 bases from V and 5 bases from J, with 7 bases between. CDR3 length: 12 amino acids. Germline V gene data show CDR1 as SGHNT and CDR2 as YENEEA. The chain's CDR3 is CASSSPGDTQYF. CDR3 coding DNA: TGTGCCAGCAGCTCCCCCGGAGATACGCAGTATTTT.

This chain links TRBV9 with TRBJ2-3; a weak D match, TRBD1 (5 bases). The CDR3 has 17 amino acids. CDR1 is SGDLS and CDR2 is YYNGEE in the germline V gene. Trimming took 3 bases from V and 0 from J, leaving 17 bases between them. In DNA, the CDR3 is TGTGCCAGCAGCGGGGGCCCCCTGGGCAGTAGCACAGATACGCAGTATTTT. It specifies CASSGGPLGSSTDTQYF.

The chain has TRBV5-1 and TRBJ1-2, with 7 bases aligning to TRBD1. The CDR3 has 15 residues. V trimming: 1 base; J trimming: 8 bases; junction bases outside the gene matches: 11. Germline V gene data show CDR1 as SGHRS and CDR2 as YFSETQ. The DNA for the CDR3 is TGCGCCAGCAGCTTGAGGGGGACAGATATCCAAGGCTACACCTTC. Translation: CASSLRGTDIQGYTF.

This clone was observed a single time. The chain recombines TRBV5-1 with TRBJ2-1; 7 positions match TRBD2. The V gene's germline CDR1 is SGHRS and CDR2 YFSETQ. V lost 4 bases, J lost 11 bases, and 12 bases stayed unmatched. The CDR3 extends over 14 amino acids. The CDR3 bases are TGCGCCAGCAGCCTCGGGACTACCTACCAACAGCAGTTCTTC. Residues: CASSLGTTYQQQFF.

CDR3 sequence reads: CASSLDRVTNEKLFF. CDR3 bases: TGTGCCAGCAGCCTAGACAGGGTTACTAATGAAAAACTGTTTTTT. The genes are TRBV5-5 and TRBJ1-4; 7 nucleotides line up with TRBD1. This CDR3 region has 15 residues. V gave up 4 bases and J gave up 2 bases; unmatched junction bases: 5. CDR1 is SGHKS, CDR2 YYEKEE, per germline (reference sequence).

The rearrangement uses TRBV2 and TRBJ1-5; D uncertain. Looked up from germline, CDR1 is SNHLY and CDR2 is FYNNEI. Trimming took off 1 base at V and 6 bases at J, with 10 bases between the two ends. The CDR3 totals 14 residues. CDR3 in amino acids: CASSEGGTSQPQHF. The CDR3 nucleotides read TGTGCCAGCAGTGAAGGTGGTACGAGTCAGCCCCAGCATTTT. Full variable domain (outside the CDR3, taken from reference TRBV2 and TRBJ1-5): EPEVTQTPSHQVTQMGQEVILRCVPISNHLYFYWYRQILGQKVEFLVSFYNNEISEKSEIFDDQFSVERPDGSNFTLKIRSTKLEDSAMYFCASSEGGTSQPQHFGDGTRLSIL.

The chain recombines TRBV5-5 with TRBJ2-1, with 8 nucleotides matching TRBD2. The CDR3 runs 20 residues. Germline V gives CDR1 SGHKS, CDR2 YYEKEE (reference sequence). Unmatched junction bases numbered 29, after V lost 4 bases and J lost 11 bases. Here the CDR3 DNA reads TGTGCCAGCAGCCCTGTCCCGGGACTAGGGTCCGCAGAGAAACAGAACCAGCAGTTCTTC. Its translation is CASSPVPGLGSAEKQNQQFF.

J is TRBJ1-5 and V is TRBV18; 8 bases map to TRBD1. Per the germline V gene, CDR1 is KGHSH and CDR2 is LQKENI. The V segment lost 5 bases and the J segment 0 bases; nucleotides outside the gene matches: 6. The CDR3 covers 16 residues. The CDR3 loop reads CASSSRQGNSNQPQHF. The CDR3 DNA reads TGTGCCAGCTCATCACGACAGGGGAATAGCAATCAGCCCCAGCATTTT.

The genes are TRBV27 and TRBJ2-5, with 7 bases fitting TRBD2. The junction had 9 bases not matched to a gene; V was cut back by 5 bases and J by 3 bases. Germline loops: CDR1 MNHEY, CDR2 SMNVEV (reference sequence). The length of the CDR3 is 15 residues. The CDR3: CASSHLGAGKETQYF. CDR3 nucleotide sequence: TGTGCCAGCAGTCACCTGGGAGCGGGGAAAGAGACCCAGTACTTC.

This clone has a single count. The rearrangement links TRBV6-1 to TRBJ1-1; D remains ambiguous. The germline V and J ends were trimmed by 3 bases and 6 bases, with 14 bases remaining between them. Per the germline V gene, CDR1 is MNHNS and CDR2 is SASEGT. This CDR3 has 14 amino acids. DNA of the CDR3: TGTGCCAGCAGTGATGTGAGGTCCGGGGCTGAAGCTTTCTTT. This codes for CASSDVRSGAEAFF.

The V gene is TRBV9, the J gene TRBJ2-6; weak D call: TRBD2 (6 bases). The CDR3 has 15 residues. Trimming took 5 bases from V and 0 from J, leaving 9 bases between them. Germline V gene data show CDR1 as SGDLS and CDR2 as YYNGEE. CDR3 nucleotides: TGTGCCAGCAGGGGACTTAGCTCTGGGGCCAACGTCCTGACTTTC. This encodes CASRGLSSGANVLTF.